This TCR beta chain is from a study of identical twins. From germline, CDR1 is MNHEY and CDR2 SVGAGI. V was cut by 2 bases and J by 5 bases, with 10 bases left in between. The length of the CDR3 is 13 residues. To note about this clonotype: Antigen specificity is unknown.

TCRdb re-called the 5' RACE reads through MiXCR, storing one row per CDR3 protein. Among about 660,000 distinct CDR3 sequences listed, around 8.6% were seen once. Study-wide points: Fewer insertions marked abundant cord blood beta clonotypes; young adult naive trended weakly, memory not at all. Twin-shared out-of-frame alpha sequences showed excess low generation probability.

The data were also submitted as part of a second study, on yellow fever vaccine responses in identical twins.

Sample: PBMCs. The chain links TRBV6-5 to TRBJ2-7, with D uncertain. The receptor's source is a young woman in good health. CDR3 nucleotides: TGTGCCAGCAGTTACATTGGTGTGGACGAGCAGTACTTC. This translates into CASSYIGVDEQYF.